The present TCR beta chain was sequenced within a study of T cell responses to AZD1222 COVID-19 vaccine. Turning to this clone: Antigen: not known.

The table came from immunoSEQ multiplex PCR; TCRdb's copy has only in-frame clones and leaves some out. In the table there are about 150,000 clones, nearly 95% of which are singletons. Points from the study as a whole: Vaccine-associated CD4 TCRs spanned spike, dominant at 160-218 and 743-854.

The sequenced sample was peripheral blood, obtained on day 0 of AZD1222 vaccination. This receptor was taken from an adult in good health.

The CDR3 is CASSVVTDTNEQFF. Here the CDR3 DNA reads TGTGCCAGCAGCGTAGTTACAGATACCAATGAGCAGTTCTTC. The V call is TRBV9, the J call TRBJ2-1, with D hard to call. CDR3 length: 14 residues. Deletions cut 0 bases from V and 6 bases from J, with 10 bases between. The germline CDR1 and CDR2 sequences are SGDLS and YYNGEE. The full variable domain, in which reference TRBV9 and TRBJ2-1 provide the parts outside the CDR3, is DSGVTQTPKHLITATGQRVTLRCSPRSGDLSVYWYQQSLDQGLQFLIQYYNGEERAKGNILERFSAQQFPDLHSELNLSSLELGDSALYFCASSVVTDTNEQFFGPGTRLTVL.